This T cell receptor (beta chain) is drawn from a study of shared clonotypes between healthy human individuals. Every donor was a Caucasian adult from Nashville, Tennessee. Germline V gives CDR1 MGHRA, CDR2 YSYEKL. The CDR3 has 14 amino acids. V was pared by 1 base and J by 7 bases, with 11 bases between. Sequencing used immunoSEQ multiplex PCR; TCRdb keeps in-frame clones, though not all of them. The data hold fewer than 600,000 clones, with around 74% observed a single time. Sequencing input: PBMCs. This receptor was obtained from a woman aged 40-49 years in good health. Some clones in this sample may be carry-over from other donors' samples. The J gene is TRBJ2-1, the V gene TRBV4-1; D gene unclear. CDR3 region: CASSQGADPNEQFF. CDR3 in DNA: TGCGCCAGCAGCCAAGGCGCCGATCCGAATGAGCAGTTCTTC.